This entry is about one T cell receptor (beta chain). This clonotype was seen at least ten times. Its antigen has not been determined. No clone much larger than this one lies a single base away; base qualities are absent. This sample is drawn from a study of CD8 T cells in ankylosing spondylitis (dated by TCRdb to 2016 to 2017). The study in broad terms: The study profiled T cell receptor beta repertoires in healthy donors and ankylosing spondylitis patients to find disease-linked TCR variants. Samples of peripheral blood were taken, and for ankylosing spondylitis patients, synovial fluid was collected as well. The full study cohort was made up of over 20 ankylosing spondylitis patients and 108 healthy donors. What the authors observed across the whole study: Blood from ankylosing spondylitis patients appeared to be characterized by a TCR beta motif made up of eight highly homologous amino acid variants. Some TCR beta motif variants had previously been reported in synovial fluid and blood of reactive arthritis patients, which suggested common disease-initiation mechanisms. Significant enrichment of the disease-linked clones was reported in matched synovial fluid samples from ankylosing spondylitis patients. In peripheral blood, the disease-linked clones were found at relatively low frequencies and had a CD8+ phenotype.

The germline V gene yields SGHAT for CDR1 and FQNNGV for CDR2. Relative to germline, V is 5 bases shorter and J is 5 bases shorter, with 9 bases between their ends. CDR3 length: 12 amino acids, cysteine to phenylalanine. Only the CDR3 region is kept as DNA, spanning 36 bases read in frame from base 1. The sequencer was an Illumina HiSeq 2500. Quantitative 5'-RACE with molecular barcodes was used to prepare TCR beta libraries. For the original study's pipeline: Disease-linked TCR variants were identified with a new computational method built on a probabilistic model of VDJ rearrangement. TCRdb trimmed the raw reads at Q25, called clones with MiXCR and kept productive beta chains. Each CDR3 protein appears once, grouped with its most common genes and DNA. These V and J calls rely on TCRdb rather than the paper's analysis. The sample records some 840,000 distinct CDR3 sequences, 10% to 15% of which are singletons. Jointly, the top ten make up approximately 0.5% of the sample.

The receptor's source is a male donor with ankylosing spondylitis. Material: blood, either unsorted or a sorted T cell fraction (not recorded which). This chain joins TRBV11-2 to TRBJ2-5, with the D gene uncertain. At the DNA level, the sequence is TGTGCCAGCAGCAACGCTCACGAGACCCAGTACTTC. It translates to CASSNAHETQYF.